This TCR beta chain is from a study of radiation and T cells in renal cell carcinoma. CDR3 length: 17 amino acids. Trimming removed 6 bases from V and 7 bases from J; junction bases left unmatched: 15. CDR1 and CDR2 (germline): LNHDA, SQIVND (reference sequence). TCRdb's copy holds only in-frame clones and misses some; the assay was immunoSEQ multiplex PCR. The repertoire has 130,000 to 150,000 clones, 86% of them found once; the top ten carry 15% to 20%. Time point given: blood 4 weeks post-SBRT, at nephrectomy. Treatment noted: 15 Gy SBRT to primary tumor, nephrectomy 4 weeks later. The patient's renal cell carcinoma had clear cell pathology.

Sequenced material: blood, taken from a patient whose treatment included radiotherapy and nephrectomy. This receptor was obtained from a woman in her fifties or sixties with renal cell carcinoma. This rearrangement joins TRBV19 to TRBJ2-2; 9 positions agree with TRBD1. CDR3 loop: CASRGSRTGTGIGELFF. CDR3 DNA: TGTGCCAGTAGAGGGAGCCGTACCGGGACAGGGATCGGGGAGCTGTTTTTT.